The 20 T cell receptor beta chains given below trace back to one sample, sequenced in a study of Graves' ophthalmopathy and Graves' hyperthyroidism. TCR beta CDR3 regions were amplified from RNA transcripts. The first-round RT-PCR employed HTBI primers together with the Qiagen OneStep RT-PCR kit. A multiplex PCR was then performed as the second round. TCRdb reprocessed the multiplex PCR reads via MiXCR and lists one record per CDR3 protein. This sample has 400,000 to 450,000 distinct CDR3 sequences, with under 25% found just once. Sequenced sample: peripheral blood. These receptors came from a woman aged 18-29 years with stable Graves' hyperthyroidism.

Comments on this clonotype: A read error is possible here, since a much larger clone lies one base away. Because it lacks the conserved phenylalanine or tryptophan at the end, this CDR3 is likely a read error. The chain is built from TRBV9 and TRBJ2-2; D not certain. The CDR3 runs to 14 residues. From germline, CDR1 is SGDLS and CDR2 YYNGEE. Trimming left V 0 bases short and J 4 bases short, with 7 bases between. The CDR3 DNA reads TGTGCCAGCAGCGTAGAGGGTTTCACCGGGGAGCTGTTTTTG. Protein sequence: CASSVEGFTGELFL.

The sample holds many counts of this clonotype. This chain links TRBV10-2 with TRBJ1-6; tentative D call: TRBD1 (5 bases). Germline-derived CDR1 and CDR2 are WSHSY and SAAADI. This CDR3 comprises 15 residues. The ends were cut back, 6 bases at V and 6 bases at J, with 15 bases in the middle. CDR3 coding DNA: TGCGCCAGCAGACAGGCCGAGACAGCTAATTCACCCCTCCACTTT. Translating it yields CASRQAETANSPLHF.

As to this clonotype: A much larger clone lies one base from this, so it may be a read error. This chain links TRBV25-1 with TRBJ2-7; the match to TRBD2 covers 7 bases. Germline CDR1 and CDR2: MGHDK and SYGVNS. There are 14 residues in the CDR3. CDR3 DNA: TGTGCCTGCAGTTTAGGGACTATGTCCTACGAGCAGTACTTC. This sequence encodes CACSLGTMSYEQYF.

This clonotype has a count of ten or more. The V gene is TRBV12-3 or TRBV12-4, the J gene TRBJ2-2; no definite D call. This CDR3 has 12 residues. V was cut by 3 bases and J by 7 bases, with 6 bases left in between. Written as DNA, the CDR3 is TGTGCCAGCAGTTTGGCGCGCGGGGAGCTGTTTTTT. Its translation is CASSLARGELFF.

This clonotype has a count of ten or more. DNA of the CDR3: TGTGCCACCTCGAAGGTGACTCAAAGAACGGAAGAGACCCAGTACTTC. Its protein product is CATSKVTQRTEETQYF. The chain joins TRBV10-3 to TRBJ2-5, with unresolved D. Trimming left V 10 bases short and J 3 bases short, with 24 bases between. This CDR3 region has 16 residues. CDR1 is ENHRY and CDR2 is SYGVKD in the germline V gene.

This clonotype came up many times. This chain links TRBV10-3 with TRBJ1-2, with D tentatively TRBD1 (5 bases). Germline V gene data show CDR1 as ENHRY and CDR2 as SYGVKD. V lost 6 bases and J 3 bases, leaving 14 bases between the germline ends. This CDR3 region has 14 residues. The DNA for the CDR3 is TGTGCCATCAGGGGGGGTGTCAGTGACTATGGCTACACCTTC. Translation gives CAIRGGVSDYGYTF.

This clonotype was seen at least ten times. CDR3 region: CASGARGRDFGNQPQHF. Here the CDR3 DNA reads TGTGCCAGTGGTGCTCGGGGCAGGGATTTCGGCAATCAGCCCCAGCATTTT. The chain recombines TRBV19 with TRBJ1-5; the D gene is possibly TRBD1 (5 bases). Germline V gene lookup returns CDR1 LNHDA and CDR2 SQIVND (reference sequence). The CDR3 totals 17 residues. V was pared by 8 bases and J by 2 bases, with 22 bases between.

This clonotype was seen just once. The chain carries TRBV5-1 and TRBJ1-1; perhaps TRBD1 as D (5 bases). This CDR3 spans 16 amino acids. V was cut by 1 base and J by 0 bases, with 13 bases left in between. Germline V lookup: CDR1 SGHRS, CDR2 YFSETQ. DNA for the CDR3: TGCGCCAGCAGCTTGACCTCGACAGCTATGAACACTGAAGCTTTCTTT. Its protein is CASSLTSTAMNTEAFF. The variable domain in full, with the rest retrieved from reference TRBV5-1 and TRBJ1-1, is KAGVTQTPRYLIKTRGQQVTLSCSPISGHRSVSWYQQTPGQGLQFLFEYFSETQRNKGNFPGRFSGRQFSNSRSEMNVSTLELGDSALYLCASSLTSTAMNTEAFFGQGTRLTVV.

The CDR3 nucleotides are TGCGCCAGCATTGAAGGACAGGGAAATTCACCCCTCCACTTT. Residues: CASIEGQGNSPLHF. V usage is TRBV10-2 and J usage is TRBJ1-6; TRBD1 aligns across 8 bases. Germline assignment: CDR1 WSHSY and CDR2 SAAADI. J was trimmed by 7 bases and V by 7 bases; bases with no gene match: 6. The CDR3 runs 14 residues.

The chain couples TRBV20-1 to TRBJ1-5, with D unclear. V shed 3 bases and J shed 4 bases, with 10 bases lying between them. The CDR3 is 13 residues long. CDR1 and CDR2 (germline): DFQATT, SNEGSKA (reference sequence). CDR3 loop: CSARDGMNQPQHF. CDR3 DNA sequence: TGCAGTGCTAGGGACGGAATGAATCAGCCCCAGCATTTT.

This clonotype was seen at least ten times. This chain uses TRBV6-1 with TRBJ2-5; 7 bases agree with TRBD2. V trimming: 2 bases; J trimming: 5 bases; junction bases outside the gene matches: 8. The CDR3 runs to 15 residues. From germline, CDR1 is MNHNS and CDR2 SASEGT. Written as DNA, the CDR3 is TGTGCCAGCAGTGAACTTGCGGGGGAAGGGGAGACCCAGTACTTC. Its protein product is CASSELAGEGETQYF.

The chain joins TRBV7-3 to TRBJ2-2; 7 bases agree with TRBD2. The V gene end was trimmed by 2 bases and the J gene end by 2 bases; junction bases not matched to a gene: 2. CDR3 length: 15 residues. Looked up from germline, CDR1 is SGHTA and CDR2 is FQGTGA. The CDR3 here is CASSLGGGNTGELFF. CDR3 in DNA: TGTGCCAGCAGCTTAGGCGGGGGAAACACCGGGGAGCTGTTTTTT.

This clonotype was counted ten times or more. The chain recombines TRBV12-3 or TRBV12-4 with TRBJ1-1; tentative D call: TRBD1 (5 bases). The CDR3 spans 15 residues. The V gene lost 0 bases and the J gene lost 4 bases, with 12 bases spanning the gap. CDR3 in amino acids: CASSLALGVGTEAFF. CDR3 nucleotides: TGTGCCAGCAGTTTAGCGCTGGGGGTCGGCACTGAAGCTTTCTTT.

This clonotype was found a few times. Lacking the conserved final phenylalanine or tryptophan, this CDR3 likely reflects a read error. V is TRBV3-1 and J is TRBJ2-2; a weak D match, TRBD2 (6 bases). In germline, CDR1 is LGHDT, CDR2 YNNKEL (reference sequence). The CDR3 covers 15 residues. V lost 3 bases to trimming and J lost 5 bases, with 13 bases between them. In nucleotides, the CDR3 is TGTGCCAGCAGCCAGGGACTTCAGGTTACCGGGGAGCTGTTTTCT. Translation gives CASSQGLQVTGELFS.

This clonotype was counted ten times or more. The chain employs TRBV6-1 and TRBJ1-1; the match to TRBD1 covers 8 bases. The CDR3 has 15 residues. V lost 6 bases and J lost 3; bases outside the gene matches: 9. Germline loops: CDR1 MNHNS, CDR2 SASEGT. The chain's CDR3 is CASRVDRGRDTEAFF. CDR3 in DNA: TGTGCCAGCAGGGTTGACAGGGGTCGGGACACTGAAGCTTTCTTT.

J is TRBJ1-3 and V is TRBV6-2 or TRBV6-3; a weak D match, TRBD1 (6 bases). This CDR3 is 15 amino acids long. The V and J ends lost 8 bases and 2 bases respectively, with 16 bases between them. The germline gives CDR1 MNHEY, CDR2 SVGEGT. CDR3 sequence reads: CASDGQRVTGNTIYF. Here the CDR3 DNA reads TGTGCCAGCGACGGACAGCGTGTGACTGGAAACACCATATATTTT.

This clonotype has a count of ten or more. One base away lies a much larger clone, so this may be a sequencing read error. As DNA, the CDR3 is TGTGCCAGCGGATTGGGACGGACACCCACTGAAGCTTTCTTT. It encodes CASGLGRTPTEAFF. This chain joins TRBV27 and TRBJ1-1; D may be TRBD1 (5 bases). Looked up from germline, CDR1 is MNHEY and CDR2 is SMNVEV (reference sequence). The V and J ends lost 8 bases and 4 bases respectively, with 17 bases between them. The CDR3 loop spans 14 amino acids.

This clonotype has at least ten counts. This chain connects TRBV12-3 or TRBV12-4 to TRBJ2-7; perhaps TRBD2 as D (6 bases). V was clipped by 1 base and J by 7 bases, with 17 bases between them. This CDR3 spans 15 amino acids. CDR3 residues: CASSLVGTDVREQYF. As DNA, the CDR3 is TGTGCCAGCAGTTTAGTCGGGACTGACGTTAGAGAGCAGTACTTC.

This clonotype occurred many times. The J gene is TRBJ1-2, the V gene TRBV6-1; possibly TRBD1 for D (6 bases). The CDR3 loop spans 13 amino acids. Between the trimmed V and J ends, which lost 7 bases and 6 bases, there was a span of 15 bases. The V gene's germline CDR1 is MNHNS and CDR2 SASEGT. CDR3 bases: TGTGCCAGCAAAGTGGACAGTCTGGATGGCTACACCTTC. Its protein product is CASKVDSLDGYTF.

This clonotype turned up a few times. This chain links TRBV2 with TRBJ2-1; the match to TRBD2 covers 7 bases. The CDR3 covers 16 residues. Germline-derived CDR1 and CDR2 are SNHLY and FYNNEI. The V and J ends lost 4 bases and 0 bases, in that order; junction bases with no gene match: 6. The CDR3 spells CASSGRSGASYNEQFF. CDR3 nucleotides: TGTGCCAGCAGTGGGCGGAGCGGGGCCTCCTACAATGAGCAGTTCTTC. Full variable domain (outside the CDR3, taken from reference TRBV2 and TRBJ2-1): EPEVTQTPSHQVTQMGQEVILRCVPISNHLYFYWYRQILGQKVEFLVSFYNNEISEKSEIFDDQFSVERPDGSNFTLKIRSTKLEDSAMYFCASSGRSGASYNEQFFGPGTRLTVL.